This TCR beta chain stems from a study of cytomegalovirus exposure and HLA in healthy donors. Study-wide results and limits: According to the study, around 150 TCR beta chains were cytomegalovirus-associated.

PCR used 60 Vbeta primers and 13 Jbeta primers. The repertoire was sequenced with immunoSEQ multiplex PCR; TCRdb's copy has only in-frame clones and lacks some. The sample lists approximately 75,000 clones; around 84% were seen once. There are 14 residues in the CDR3. V lost 0 bases and J 3 bases, leaving 9 bases between the germline ends. CDR1 is MNHEY, CDR2 SVGAGI, per germline. Details on this clone: Its target is unknown.

The rearrangement uses TRBV6-5 and TRBJ2-7; D call uncertain. Sequences were obtained from PBMCs. The source of this sequence is a man in his sixties or seventies in good health and CMV-seropositive. DNA of the CDR3: TGTGCCAGCAGTTACTCGAGAGGCAGCTACGAGCAGTACTTC. Encoded protein: CASSYSRGSYEQYF.